A single sample gave rise to the 18 T cell receptor beta chains below, sequenced in a study of CD8 T cells in Susac syndrome. RNA was extracted with the RNeasy kit, and a quantity of 0.5 to 1 ug was reverse transcribed using random hexamers. TCRdb re-called the immunoSEQ multiplex PCR reads with MiXCR, one entry per CDR3 protein. The sample carries 120,000 or so distinct CDR3 sequences, 85% to 95% recorded once. Sequenced input: CD8+ T cells from PBMCs. These receptors were obtained from a human donor with Susac syndrome.

The V gene is TRBV29-1, the J gene TRBJ1-2, with 10 bases matching TRBD1. V gave up 0 bases and J gave up 5 bases; unmatched junction bases: 3. Looked up from germline, CDR1 is SQVTM and CDR2 is ANQGSEA. The CDR3 has 14 amino acids. The CDR3 DNA reads TGCAGCGTTGAAGAAACGGGACAGGGGTATGGCTACACCTTC. Residues: CSVEETGQGYGYTF.

The chain carries TRBV9 and TRBJ2-6; D is ambiguous. Germline loops: CDR1 SGDLS, CDR2 YYNGEE. V dropped 1 base and J dropped 0 bases, with 5 bases sitting between them. The CDR3 consists of 15 residues. The CDR3 sequence is CASSVSHSGANVLTF. CDR3 DNA sequence: TGTGCCAGCAGCGTATCCCACTCTGGGGCCAACGTCCTGACTTTC.

The rearrangement uses TRBV20-1 and TRBJ2-7; D tentatively fits TRBD1 or TRBD2 (6 bases each). Per the germline V gene, CDR1 is DFQATT and CDR2 is SNEGSKA (reference sequence). This CDR3 spans 19 amino acids. V dropped 0 bases and J dropped 2 bases, with 26 bases sitting between them. The CDR3 here is CSARDRGDTEPKVTYEQYF. The CDR3 region has the DNA TGCAGTGCTAGAGATAGGGGGGACACAGAGCCCAAGGTCACCTACGAGCAGTACTTC.

The V call is TRBV4-1, the J call TRBJ2-7; 9 positions agree with TRBD1. V was clipped by 0 bases and J by 5 bases; unmatched bases: 5. The CDR3 contains 15 residues. The V gene's germline CDR1 is MGHRA and CDR2 YSYEKL. CDR3 coding DNA: TGCGCCAGCAGCCAAGAGGACAGGGGACAGGACGAGCAGTACTTC. It codes for CASSQEDRGQDEQYF.

This clonotype was observed a single time. The CDR3 region is CASRPPLAGGHFF. DNA of the CDR3: TGTGCCAGCAGGCCACCACTAGCGGGGGGGCACTTCTTC. V and J are TRBV7-9 and TRBJ2-1; TRBD2 aligns across 13 bases. Germline lookup yields CDR1 SEHNR and CDR2 FQNEAQ (reference sequence). Unmatched junction bases numbered 9, after V lost 6 bases and J lost 16 bases. The CDR3 contains 13 residues.

The chain links TRBV9 to TRBJ2-5; 14 bases map to TRBD2. CDR1 and CDR2 (germline): SGDLS, YYNGEE. The CDR3 loop spans 19 amino acids. J was trimmed by 5 bases and V by 0 bases; bases with no gene match: 12. In DNA form, the CDR3 reads TGTGCCAGCAGCGTAGAAGGAGGGACTAGCGGGGGTATTACGGAGACCCAGTACTTC. As protein: CASSVEGGTSGGITETQYF.

The sample holds one count of this clonotype. The chain has TRBV7-2 and TRBJ1-2; the D gene is possibly TRBD1 (5 bases). The CDR3 totals 16 residues. Per germline, CDR1 SGHTA and CDR2 FQGNSA. With 0 bases removed from V and 6 bases from J, the gap between germline ends came to 17 bases. The CDR3 is CASSLAPGNPYNGYTF. The CDR3 DNA sequence: TGTGCCAGCAGCTTAGCACCAGGGAACCCTTATAATGGCTACACCTTC.

This clonotype appeared a few times. The rearrangement uses TRBV7-6 and TRBJ2-7; D is uncertain. The germline V and J ends were trimmed by 0 bases and 3 bases, with 12 bases remaining between them. The CDR3 covers 15 residues. The V gene's germline CDR1 is SGHVS and CDR2 FNYEAQ. Here the CDR3 DNA reads TGTGCCAGCAGCTTAGCTCCCGCGGAGTACTACGAGCAGTACTTC. Translated: CASSLAPAEYYEQYF.

The chain is built from TRBV7-9 and TRBJ1-1; the match to TRBD1 covers 7 bases. The V gene end was trimmed by 4 bases and the J gene end by 7 bases; junction bases not matched to a gene: 6. The CDR3 spans 13 residues. Germline CDR1 and CDR2: SEHNR and FQNEAQ (reference sequence). The CDR3 nucleotides are TGTGCCAGCAGCTCAGCAGGGGGAGTTGAAGCTTTCTTT. This gives the protein CASSSAGGVEAFF. The full variable domain, with the rest looked up from reference TRBV7-9 and TRBJ1-1, is DTGVSQNPRHKITKRGQNVTFRCDPISEHNRLYWYRQTLGQGPEFLTYFQNEAQLEKSRLLSDRFSAERPKGSFSTLEIQRTEQGDSAMYLCASSSAGGVEAFFGQGTRLTVV.

The chain carries TRBV9 and TRBJ2-3, with unresolved D. V gave up 0 bases and J gave up 3 bases, with 11 bases separating them. Germline loops: CDR1 SGDLS, CDR2 YYNGEE. The CDR3 totals 15 residues. CDR3 nucleotide sequence: TGTGCCAGCAGCGTAGAGGCTTTAGGGACAGATACGCAGTATTTT. Translated: CASSVEALGTDTQYF.

The gene calls are TRBV7-6 and TRBJ2-3; D is undetermined. This CDR3 has 13 amino acids. In germline, CDR1 is SGHVS, CDR2 FNYEAQ. V gave up 5 bases and J gave up 2 bases, with 8 bases separating them. CDR3 loop: CASSRVDTDTQYF. The CDR3 nucleotides read TGTGCCAGCAGCAGGGTCGACACAGATACGCAGTATTTT.

This clonotype showed up just once. This chain joins TRBV6-2 or TRBV6-3 and TRBJ2-7; D remains unclear. CDR1 is MNHEY and CDR2 is SVGEGT in the germline V gene. V was trimmed by 8 bases and J by 2 bases, leaving 10 bases between them. The CDR3 spans 12 residues. The CDR3 spells CASVDRTYEQYF. For the CDR3, the DNA is TGTGCCAGCGTTGACCGTACCTACGAGCAGTACTTC.

V gene TRBV7-9 combines with J gene TRBJ1-3; the D is unclear. Trimming removed 5 bases from V and 0 bases from J, with 8 bases in between. Looked up from germline, CDR1 is SEHNR and CDR2 is FQNEAQ (reference sequence). The CDR3 runs 14 residues. The CDR3 bases are TGTGCCAGCAGCCAGGTCACCTCTGGAAACACCATATATTTT. Translation: CASSQVTSGNTIYF.

This rearrangement joins TRBV5-6 to TRBJ2-7; D call uncertain. The V and J ends lost 0 bases and 2 bases respectively, with 9 bases between them. CDR3 length equals 14 residues. Germline-derived CDR1 and CDR2 are SGHDT and YYEEEE. Here the CDR3 DNA reads TGTGCCAGCAGCTTGGGCTCGAATACCTACGAGCAGTACTTC. Amino acid sequence: CASSLGSNTYEQYF.

This chain links TRBV7-2 with TRBJ1-5; tentatively, D is TRBD1 (6 bases). Germline V lookup: CDR1 SGHTA, CDR2 FQGNSA. The CDR3 sequence is 16 residues long. V was clipped by 0 bases and J by 3 bases, with 12 bases between them. The CDR3 DNA reads as TGTGCCAGCAGCTTAGCAAGTCAGGGGACCAATCAGCCCCAGCATTTT. Protein: CASSLASQGTNQPQHF.

The DNA of the CDR3 is TGTGCCAGCAGTGATGGGGGCACGGCGGAGACCCAGTACTTC. Amino acids: CASSDGGTAETQYF. V is TRBV2 and J is TRBJ2-5, with a weak D call TRBD1 (6 bases). Germline assignment: CDR1 SNHLY and CDR2 FYNNEI. This CDR3 is built from 14 residues. Deletions cut 3 bases from V and 5 bases from J, with 13 bases between.

About this clonotype: One end of the junction does not line up with germline, which may come from a read error. The chain recombines TRBV5-4 with TRBJ2-7; D is unclear. CDR1 is SGHNT and CDR2 is YYREEE in the germline V gene (reference sequence). CDR3 length: 11 amino acids. This CDR3 reads CASSFQSGPHF. The CDR3 coding sequence is TGTGCCAGCAGCTTCCAATCCGGGCCACACTTC.

The J gene is TRBJ2-1, the V gene TRBV29-1; D may be TRBD1 (8 bases). V gave up 6 bases and J gave up 5 bases, with 14 bases separating them. Per germline, CDR1 SQVTM and CDR2 ANQGSEA. The CDR3 has 13 amino acids. CDR3 nucleotides: TGCAGCGTCACAGGGGGGGAGCACAATGAGCAGTTCTTC. Residues: CSVTGGEHNEQFF.